This T cell receptor beta chain was identified in a study of T-cell reconstitution after alpha-beta-depleted transplantation in children. This clonotype occurred a few times. A library of TCRbeta sequences, prepared with unique molecular identifiers, was generated. MiXCR was run by TCRdb on the PCR reads, yielding one entry per CDR3 protein. The repertoire holds a few hundred thousand distinct CDR3 sequences, 9.5% to 10% seen once, with 10% in the top ten. Source: PBMCs from the stem cell graft donor, taken from the stem cell graft. The source of this sequence is a human donor who donated a stem cell graft to a child with SCID.

DNA for the CDR3: TGTGCCAGCAGCGTCTCGGCTAGCGGGGAAAGAGGAGAGACCCAGTACTTC. This codes for CASSVSASGERGETQYF. The V gene is TRBV9, the J gene TRBJ2-5; TRBD2 agrees at 9 bases. Germline lookup yields CDR1 SGDLS and CDR2 YYNGEE. The CDR3 runs 17 residues. The J segment lost 4 bases and the V segment lost 2 bases, leaving 12 bases of the junction unmatched.